The source of this TCR beta chain is a study of vaccination effects on CD4 cells after COVID-19. General study results and limits: Convalescent patients were scarce in the study, and it lacked early post-infection timepoints. Late after vaccination, infection- and vaccine-induced clones showed marked clonal contraction.

Assay used: immunoSEQ multiplex PCR; TCRdb lists only in-frame clones, some missing. There are around 83,000 clones in the sample; roughly four fifths occur only once, and approximately 1.5% lies in the top ten. Looked up from germline, CDR1 is MNHEY and CDR2 is SVGAGI. This CDR3 contains 14 residues. V shed 6 bases and J 4 bases; nucleotides not matched to a gene: 4. Antigen-specific CD4+ T cells were first expanded with viral peptide pools by the ViraFEST assay and only then sequenced. Following culture for about ten days, CD4+ T cells were isolated. Vaccinated participants had no history of SARS-CoV-2 infection and tested negative for nucleocapsid antibodies. Half-medium exchanges with IL-2 medium took place on days 3 and 7. Comments on this clone: Its antigen is unidentified.

This specimen consisted of CD4+ T cells from PBMCs cultured with HCoV-229E spike peptides, obtained before COVID-19 vaccination. V and J are TRBV6-5 and TRBJ1-3; 9 bases agree with TRBD1. This sequence originates from a human donor who received a COVID-19 vaccine. The CDR3 is CASRDRGGGNTIYF. For the CDR3, the DNA is TGTGCCAGCAGGGACAGGGGAGGCGGAAACACCATATATTTT.